The 18 T cell receptor beta chains listed next were all sequenced from one sample in a study of cytomegalovirus exposure and HLA in healthy donors. The study ran its PCR with 60 Vbeta and 13 Jbeta primers. Profiled with immunoSEQ multiplex PCR; TCRdb holds only in-frame clones, not every one. This table has about 98,000 clones, less than 70% appearing once. Material: PBMCs. The receptors come from a female donor in good health and CMV-seronegative.

V and J are TRBV27 and TRBJ2-3; 8 nucleotides line up with TRBD2. V was clipped by 3 bases and J by 3 bases; unmatched bases: 14. The CDR3 consists of 18 residues. Germline CDR1 reads MNHEY; CDR2 reads SMNVEV (reference sequence). The CDR3 bases are TGTGCCAGCAGTTTGCAGCGGGGGATCCCCAATAAAACAGATACGCAGTATTTT. Its translation is CASSLQRGIPNKTDTQYF.

The rearrangement links TRBV30 to TRBJ1-4, with unresolved D. The CDR3 is made up of 13 amino acids. Trimming shortened V by 0 bases and J by 4 bases, and 6 bases separated the two germline ends. Germline V gene sequence: CDR1 GTSNPN, CDR2 SVGIG (reference sequence). The CDR3 DNA reads TGTGCCTGGAGTGTAAACTTTAATGAAAAACTGTTTTTT. Its protein is CAWSVNFNEKLFF.

The rearrangement links TRBV27 to TRBJ2-5, with D possibly TRBD2 on 6 matching bases. V dropped 5 bases and J dropped 5 bases, with 18 bases sitting between them. Germline V gene lookup returns CDR1 MNHEY and CDR2 SMNVEV (reference sequence). The CDR3 covers 15 residues. In DNA form, the CDR3 reads TGTGCCAGCAGTAGACTATTGGCGGGAACTGAGACCCAGTACTTC. This translates into CASSRLLAGTETQYF.

The chain recombines TRBV7-2 with TRBJ1-4, with D possibly being TRBD1 (6 bases). This CDR3 has 14 amino acids. Germline assignment: CDR1 SGHTA and CDR2 FQGNSA. Trimming took off 7 bases at V and 7 bases at J, with 16 bases between the two ends. The CDR3, as DNA: TGTGCCAGCACCAACACAGGGTTTGGTGAAAAACTGTTTTTT. This translates into CASTNTGFGEKLFF.

The chain combines TRBV28 with TRBJ1-1, with D perhaps TRBD1 (6 bases). The germline V and J ends were trimmed by 2 bases and 1 base, with 8 bases remaining between them. Looked up from germline, CDR1 is MDHEN and CDR2 is SYDVKM. The CDR3 loop spans 14 amino acids. CDR3 residues: CASSLGTRNTEAFF. The CDR3 bases are TGTGCCAGCAGTTTAGGGACAAGGAACACTGAAGCTTTCTTT.

The chain is built from TRBV19 and TRBJ2-3; 9 bases match TRBD1. The germline CDR1 and CDR2 sequences are LNHDA and SQIVND (reference sequence). J was trimmed by 4 bases and V by 4 bases; bases with no gene match: 9. The CDR3 has 16 residues. The CDR3 bases are TGTGCCAGTAGTAGCACAGGGGGCGCGGGCGCAGATACGCAGTATTTT. Translating it yields CASSSTGGAGADTQYF.

This clone was counted at least ten times. J is TRBJ2-1 and V is TRBV7-2; 11 bases line up with TRBD2. Germline CDR1 reads SGHTA; CDR2 reads FQGNSA. The CDR3 extends over 14 amino acids. Trimming at V came to 5 bases and at J to 10 bases, leaving 7 bases not matched to a gene. As DNA, the CDR3 is TGTGCCAGCAGCCTGGGACTAGCGGTGGGAGAGCAGTTCTTC. Translation gives CASSLGLAVGEQFF.

The chain has TRBV27 and TRBJ1-2, with D maybe TRBD1 (6 bases). Germline lookup yields CDR1 MNHEY and CDR2 SMNVEV (reference sequence). The CDR3 loop spans 14 amino acids. V was shortened by 3 bases and J by 2 bases, with 10 bases between the two germline ends. CDR3: CASSFSGQNYGYTF. The CDR3, as DNA: TGTGCCAGCAGTTTTTCAGGACAGAACTATGGCTACACCTTC.

The V and J genes are TRBV11-2 and TRBJ2-1, with TRBD2 identical over 8 bases. The CDR3 extends over 14 amino acids. Germline CDR1 reads SGHAT; CDR2 reads FQNNGV. V dropped 6 bases and J dropped 4; count of bases not matched to a gene: 5. As DNA, the CDR3 is TGTGCCAGCAGTCGGGGGGGGACTTACAATGAGCAGTTCTTC. This codes for CASSRGGTYNEQFF. The complete variable domain, with remaining parts taken from reference TRBV11-2 and TRBJ2-1, reads EAGVAQSPRYKIIEKRQSVAFWCNPISGHATLYWYQQILGQGPKLLIQFQNNGVVDDSQLPKDRFSAERLKGVDSTLKIQPAKLEDSAVYLCASSRGGTYNEQFFGPGTRLTVL.

In its sample, this clone was seen a few times. The chain recombines TRBV29-1 with TRBJ1-4, with 8 bases matching TRBD1. This CDR3 comprises 14 residues. The germline V gene has CDR1 SQVTM and CDR2 ANQGSEA. The V gene end was trimmed by 4 bases and the J gene end by 3 bases; junction bases not matched to a gene: 4. DNA for the CDR3: TGCAGCGTTGCCCACAGGGGGGCTAATGAAAAACTGTTTTTT. It is translated as CSVAHRGANEKLFF.

The CDR3 sequence is CASTNRGGVGYGYTF. CDR3 coding DNA: TGTGCCAGCACCAACCGGGGAGGGGTGGGCTATGGCTACACCTTC. This chain uses TRBV27 with TRBJ1-2; weak D call: TRBD1 (5 bases). V lost 7 bases, J lost 4 bases, and 19 bases lay in between. The CDR3 length is 15 residues. From germline, CDR1 is MNHEY and CDR2 SMNVEV (reference sequence).

The CDR3 sequence is CASSQGRSPGITEAFF. CDR3 coding DNA: TGCGCCAGCAGCCAAGGACGATCCCCGGGGATCACTGAAGCTTTCTTT. V usage is TRBV4-3 and J usage is TRBJ1-1; D is undetermined. The CDR3 runs to 16 residues. Germline assignment: CDR1 LGHNA and CDR2 YSLEER. The V and J ends lost 1 base and 4 bases respectively, with 16 bases between them.

V gene TRBV30 combines with J gene TRBJ1-5; 11 positions match TRBD1. The germline V gene encodes CDR1 GTSNPN and CDR2 SVGIG (reference sequence). CDR3 length: 17 residues. After removal of 6 bases from V and 4 bases from J, the junction contained 14 bases not matched to a gene. The DNA for the CDR3 is TGTGCCTGCGCCCGAGGGTCCGGGACAGGGGGTAATCAGCCCCAGCATTTT. It translates to CACARGSGTGGNQPQHF.

The J gene is TRBJ1-1, the V gene TRBV2; 9 bases agree with TRBD1. The CDR3 spans 14 residues. Germline CDR1 reads SNHLY; CDR2 reads FYNNEI. With V trimmed by 6 bases and J by 5 bases, 7 bases remained unmatched. DNA for the CDR3: TGTGCCAGCAGGGGCGGGACAGGGTGGACTGAAGCTTTCTTT. It translates to CASRGGTGWTEAFF.

The V call is TRBV29-1, the J call TRBJ2-7; tentatively, D is TRBD2 (6 bases). V was shortened by 7 bases and J by 1 base, with 11 bases between the two germline ends. Looked up from germline, CDR1 is SQVTM and CDR2 is ANQGSEA. This CDR3 comprises 12 residues. The CDR3 DNA follows: TGCAGCGGCGGGGAGGCTTCCTACGAGCAGTACTTC. This sequence encodes CSGGEASYEQYF.

V and J are TRBV11-2 and TRBJ2-1, with 9 nucleotides matching TRBD2. This CDR3 comprises 15 residues. Per germline, CDR1 SGHAT and CDR2 FQNNGV. The junction had 9 bases not matched to a gene; V was cut back by 1 base and J by 11 bases. The CDR3 nucleotides are TGTGCCAGCAGCTTAGGTTCGGCTAGCGGGAACAAGCAGTTCTTC. This encodes CASSLGSASGNKQFF.

This clone was found once. The chain recombines TRBV2 with TRBJ2-3; the D gene is possibly TRBD1 (6 bases). V was cut by 6 bases and J by 2 bases, with 15 bases left in between. The germline V gene encodes CDR1 SNHLY and CDR2 FYNNEI. The CDR3 spans 15 residues. The CDR3 coding sequence is TGTGCCAGCAGGAACCGACAGGTCCTCACAGATACGCAGTATTTT. It encodes CASRNRQVLTDTQYF.

This clone was seen a handful of times. The rearrangement joins TRBV4-1 to TRBJ2-6; a possible D gene is TRBD1 (6 bases). Germline CDR1 MGHRA, CDR2 YSYEKL. Trimming left V 5 bases short and J 0 bases short, with 17 bases between. The CDR3 spans 18 residues. CDR3 region: CASSFRGSSNSGANVLTF. The CDR3 DNA is TGCGCCAGCAGCTTCAGGGGATCCAGCAACTCTGGGGCCAACGTCCTGACTTTC.